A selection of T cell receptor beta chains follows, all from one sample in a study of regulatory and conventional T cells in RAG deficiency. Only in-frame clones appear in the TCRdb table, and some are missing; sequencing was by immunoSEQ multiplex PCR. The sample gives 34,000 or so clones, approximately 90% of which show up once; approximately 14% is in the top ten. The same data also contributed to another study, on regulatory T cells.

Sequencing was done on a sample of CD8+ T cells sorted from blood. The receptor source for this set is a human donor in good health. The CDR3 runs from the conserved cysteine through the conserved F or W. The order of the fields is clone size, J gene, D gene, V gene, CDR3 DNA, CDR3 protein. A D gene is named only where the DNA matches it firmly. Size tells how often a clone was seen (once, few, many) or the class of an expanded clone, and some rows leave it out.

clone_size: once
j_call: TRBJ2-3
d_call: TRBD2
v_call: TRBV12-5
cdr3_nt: TGTGCTAGTGGCCTTAGCGGGAGGGCCGTGGATTTT
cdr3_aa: CASGLSGRAVDF

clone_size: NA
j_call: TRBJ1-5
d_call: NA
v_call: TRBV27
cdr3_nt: TGTGCCAGCAGTTTAAGTGGGAGCAATCAGCCCCAGCATTTT
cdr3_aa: CASSLSGSNQPQHF

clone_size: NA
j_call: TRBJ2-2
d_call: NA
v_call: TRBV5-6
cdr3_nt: TGTGCCAGCAGCTTGGAGACAGGACGGGACACCGGGGAGCTGTTTTTT
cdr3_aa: CASSLETGRDTGELFF

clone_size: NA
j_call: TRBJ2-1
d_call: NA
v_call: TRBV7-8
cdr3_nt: TGTGCCAGCAGCTTAGCCACAGCGAATTTGAATGAGCAGTTCTTC
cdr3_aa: CASSLATANLNEQFF

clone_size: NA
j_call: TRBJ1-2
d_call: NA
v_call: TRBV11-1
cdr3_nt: TGTGCCAGCAGCCCAGCCGGGCTCTATGGCTACACCTTC
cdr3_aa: CASSPAGLYGYTF

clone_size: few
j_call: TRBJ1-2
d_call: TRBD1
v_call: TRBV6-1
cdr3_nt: TGTGCCAGCAGTGAAGAGGGACAGGGAATTCTCGGCTATGGCTACACCTTC
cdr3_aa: CASSEEGQGILGYGYTF

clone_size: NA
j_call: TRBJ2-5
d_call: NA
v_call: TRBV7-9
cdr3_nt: TGTGCCAGCAGCTTAGGTACAGGAGACCAAGAGACCCAGTACTTC
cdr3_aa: CASSLGTGDQETQYF

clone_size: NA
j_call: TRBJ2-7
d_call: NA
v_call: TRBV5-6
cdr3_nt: TGTGCCAGCAGCTTGTTTTCCAGCTACGAGCAGTACTTC
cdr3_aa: CASSLFSSYEQYF

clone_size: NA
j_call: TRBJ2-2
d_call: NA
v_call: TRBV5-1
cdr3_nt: TGCGCCAGCAGCTTGTCCGGGACGTCGAACACCGGGGAGCTGTTTTTT
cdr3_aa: CASSLSGTSNTGELFF

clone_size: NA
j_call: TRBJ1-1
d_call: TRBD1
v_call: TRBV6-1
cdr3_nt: TGTGCCAGCAGTTTGTCCAGGGGGAGGAACACTGAAGCTTTCTTT
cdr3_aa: CASSLSRGRNTEAFF

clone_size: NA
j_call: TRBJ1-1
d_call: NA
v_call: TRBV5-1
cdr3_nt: TGCGCCAGCAGCTTGGACCCGATGGGGTCTGAAGCTTTCTTT
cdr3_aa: CASSLDPMGSEAFF

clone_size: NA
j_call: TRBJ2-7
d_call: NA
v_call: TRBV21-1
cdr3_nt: TGTGCCAGCAGCAAACACCAGCGGGAGGAAACGGGAGAGCAGTACTTC
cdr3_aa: CASSKHQREETGEQYF

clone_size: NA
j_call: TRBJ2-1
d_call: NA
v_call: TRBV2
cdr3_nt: TGTGCCAGCACGAAAGGGGGGGATGAGCAGTTCTTC
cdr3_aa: CASTKGGDEQFF

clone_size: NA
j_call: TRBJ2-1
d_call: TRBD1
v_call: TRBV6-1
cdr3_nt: TGTGCCAGCAATCTTGGGACAGGGCACAATGAGCAGTTCTTC
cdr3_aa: CASNLGTGHNEQFF

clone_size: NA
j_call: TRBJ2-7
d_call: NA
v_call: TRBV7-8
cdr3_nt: TGTGCCAGCAGTTTCGGGACGGAACGTTACGAGCAGTACTTC
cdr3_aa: CASSFGTERYEQYF

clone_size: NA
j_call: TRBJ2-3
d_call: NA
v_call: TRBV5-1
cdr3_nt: TGCGCCAGCAGCTTGGGTGGGGTGGGAGATACGCAGTATTTT
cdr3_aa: CASSLGGVGDTQYF

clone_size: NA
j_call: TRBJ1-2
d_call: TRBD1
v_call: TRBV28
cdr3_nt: TGTGCCAGCAGTATAACCTTCGGGACAGGAAAGTTCGGCTACACCTTC
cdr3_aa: CASSITFGTGKFGYTF

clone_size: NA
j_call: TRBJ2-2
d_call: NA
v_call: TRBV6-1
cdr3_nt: TGTGCCAGCATCGGAGGGCCGAGCACCGGGGAGCTGTTTTTT
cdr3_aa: CASIGGPSTGELFF

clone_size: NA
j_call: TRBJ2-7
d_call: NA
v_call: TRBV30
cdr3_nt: TGTGCCTGGAGTGGGACAGCGTACGAGCAGTACTTC
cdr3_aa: CAWSGTAYEQYF

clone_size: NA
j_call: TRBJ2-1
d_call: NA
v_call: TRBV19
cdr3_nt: TGTGCCAGTAGTATGTGGGGACAAACTGACAATGAGCAGTTCTTC
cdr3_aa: CASSMWGQTDNEQFF

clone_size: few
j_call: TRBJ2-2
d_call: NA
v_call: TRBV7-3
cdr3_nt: TGTGCCAGCAGCTTTTCAGCATTCGGGGAGCTGTTTTTT
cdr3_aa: CASSFSAFGELFF

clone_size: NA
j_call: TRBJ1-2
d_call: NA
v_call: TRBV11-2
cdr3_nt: TGTGCCAGCAGTTGGGACCTCGTGACCCCTAACTATGGCTACACCTTC
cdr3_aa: CASSWDLVTPNYGYTF

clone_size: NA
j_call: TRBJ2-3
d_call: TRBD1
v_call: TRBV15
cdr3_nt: TGTGCCACCAGCAGCAACACAGGGGGCGTAGAGTATTTT
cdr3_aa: CATSSNTGGVEYF

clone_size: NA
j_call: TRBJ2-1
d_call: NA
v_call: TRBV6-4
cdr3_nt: TGTGCCAGCAGTGACTCACTCGGAAGAGATTACAATGAGCAGTTCTTC
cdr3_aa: CASSDSLGRDYNEQFF